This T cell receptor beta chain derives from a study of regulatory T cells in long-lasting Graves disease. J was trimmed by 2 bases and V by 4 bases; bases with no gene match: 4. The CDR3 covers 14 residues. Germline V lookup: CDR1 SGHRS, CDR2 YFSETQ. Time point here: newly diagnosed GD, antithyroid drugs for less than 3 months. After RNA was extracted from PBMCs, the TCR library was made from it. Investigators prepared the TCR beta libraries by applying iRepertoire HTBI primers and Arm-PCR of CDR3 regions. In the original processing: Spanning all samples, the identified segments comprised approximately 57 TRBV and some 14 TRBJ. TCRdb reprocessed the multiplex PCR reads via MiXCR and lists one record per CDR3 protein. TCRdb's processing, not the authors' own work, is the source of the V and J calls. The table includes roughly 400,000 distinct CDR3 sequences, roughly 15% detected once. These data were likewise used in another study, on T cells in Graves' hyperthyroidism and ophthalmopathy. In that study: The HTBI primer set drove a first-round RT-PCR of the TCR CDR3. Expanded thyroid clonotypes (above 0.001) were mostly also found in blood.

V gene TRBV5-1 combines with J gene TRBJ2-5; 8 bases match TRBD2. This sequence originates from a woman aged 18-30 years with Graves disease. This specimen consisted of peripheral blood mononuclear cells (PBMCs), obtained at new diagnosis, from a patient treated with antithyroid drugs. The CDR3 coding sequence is TGCGCCAGCAGCATAACTAGCGGTCAAGAGACCCAGTACTTC. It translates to CASSITSGQETQYF.